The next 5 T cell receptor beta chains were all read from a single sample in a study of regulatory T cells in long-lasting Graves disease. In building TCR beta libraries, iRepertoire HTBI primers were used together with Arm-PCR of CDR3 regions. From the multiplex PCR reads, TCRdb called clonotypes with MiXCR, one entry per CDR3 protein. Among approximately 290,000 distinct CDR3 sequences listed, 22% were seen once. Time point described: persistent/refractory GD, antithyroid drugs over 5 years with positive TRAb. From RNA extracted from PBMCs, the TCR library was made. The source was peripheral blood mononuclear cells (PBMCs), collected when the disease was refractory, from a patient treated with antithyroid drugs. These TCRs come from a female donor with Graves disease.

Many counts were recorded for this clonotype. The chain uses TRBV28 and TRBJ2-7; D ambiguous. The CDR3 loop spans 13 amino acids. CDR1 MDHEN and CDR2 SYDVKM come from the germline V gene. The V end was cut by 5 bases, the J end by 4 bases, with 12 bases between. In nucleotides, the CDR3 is TGTGCCAGCAGTCCCCACGGCAGATACGAGCAGTACTTC. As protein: CASSPHGRYEQYF.

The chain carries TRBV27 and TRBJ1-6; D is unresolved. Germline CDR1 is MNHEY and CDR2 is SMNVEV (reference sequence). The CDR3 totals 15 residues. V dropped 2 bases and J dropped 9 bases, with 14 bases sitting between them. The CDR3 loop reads CASSLARTTSSPLHF. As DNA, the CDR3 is TGTGCCAGCAGTTTAGCCCGGACGACCAGTTCACCCCTCCACTTT.

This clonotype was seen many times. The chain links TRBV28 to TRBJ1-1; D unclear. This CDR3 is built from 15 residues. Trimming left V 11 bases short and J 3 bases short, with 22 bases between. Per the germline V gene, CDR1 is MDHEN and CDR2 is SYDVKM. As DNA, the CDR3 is TGTGCCTGCTTAGGGATAGGGCTCGGGTACACTGAAGCTTTCTTT. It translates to CACLGIGLGYTEAFF.

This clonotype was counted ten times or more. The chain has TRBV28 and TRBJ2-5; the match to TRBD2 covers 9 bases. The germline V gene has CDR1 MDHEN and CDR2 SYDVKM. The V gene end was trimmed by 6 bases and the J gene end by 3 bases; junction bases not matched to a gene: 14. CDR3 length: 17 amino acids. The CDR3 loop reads CASSQRRAGGGEETQYF. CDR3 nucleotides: TGTGCCAGCAGCCAACGGCGAGCGGGAGGCGGAGAAGAGACCCAGTACTTC.

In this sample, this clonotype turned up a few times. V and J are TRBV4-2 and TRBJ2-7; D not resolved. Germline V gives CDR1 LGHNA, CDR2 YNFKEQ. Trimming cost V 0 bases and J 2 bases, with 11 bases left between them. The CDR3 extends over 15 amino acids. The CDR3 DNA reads TGTGCCAGCAGCCAAGAGCCGTACAGCCCCTACGAGCAGTACTTC. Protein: CASSQEPYSPYEQYF.